This TCR beta chain was identified during a study of T cell responses to AZD1222 COVID-19 vaccine. V gave up 4 bases and J gave up 3 bases, with 9 bases separating them. This CDR3 is 13 amino acids long. Germline assignment: CDR1 MGHRA and CDR2 YSYEKL. Study-level findings and limits: Reportedly, nearly half the spike-specific TCRs target unmutated variant regions. Dominant at 160-218 and 743-854, vaccine-associated CD4 TCRs also spanned spike.

To note about this clone: Its antigen remains unidentified.

Generated by immunoSEQ multiplex PCR, the TCRdb table keeps only in-frame clones and is missing some. The table shows about 130,000 clones, with approximately 80% occurring only once. The origin of this receptor is an adult in good health. Sequenced here: peripheral blood, sampled on day 0 of AZD1222 vaccination. The V gene is TRBV4-1, the J gene TRBJ1-1; D possibly corresponds to TRBD1 (5 bases). As DNA, the CDR3 is TGCGCCAGCAGCCCTGGGACTTACACTGAAGCTTTCTTT. This translates into CASSPGTYTEAFF.